A single sample is the source of the 25 T cell receptor beta chains below, sequenced in a study of blood T cell repertoires in COVID-19. Generated by immunoSEQ multiplex PCR, the TCRdb table keeps only in-frame clones and is missing some. The sample lists approximately 290,000 clones; 65% to 85% were seen once. The sequenced sample was peripheral blood. The source of these receptors is a person aged 70 to 79 with COVID-19, enrolled during active disease.

This chain links TRBV7-8 with TRBJ1-5; 8 bases map to TRBD1. Germline V gives CDR1 SGHVS, CDR2 FQNEAQ. The junction had 5 bases not matched to a gene; V was cut back by 4 bases and J by 0 bases. The CDR3 loop spans 16 amino acids. The CDR3 loop is CASSSKTGGSNQPQHF. For the CDR3, the DNA is TGTGCCAGCAGCTCAAAAACAGGGGGTAGCAATCAGCCCCAGCATTTT.

This clone was recorded once. CDR3 bases: TGTGCCAGTAGGGGGGACAGGGGAAGCAATCAGCCCCAGCATTTT. Protein sequence: CASRGDRGSNQPQHF. The V and J genes are TRBV19 and TRBJ1-5; 10 bases fit TRBD1. V lost 6 bases, J lost 1 base, and 3 bases stayed unmatched. CDR3 size: 15 residues. The germline V gene has CDR1 LNHDA and CDR2 SQIVND (reference sequence).

This clone has just one count. V and J are TRBV10-2 and TRBJ2-3, with 9 positions matching TRBD2. The J segment lost 4 bases and the V segment lost 3 bases, leaving 8 bases of the junction unmatched. CDR3 length equals 16 residues. Per germline, CDR1 WSHSY and CDR2 SAAADI. The CDR3 is CASSEGRGGRADTQYF. In DNA form, the CDR3 reads TGCGCCAGCAGTGAAGGGCGGGGGGGCCGAGCAGATACGCAGTATTTT.

The chain combines TRBV28 with TRBJ1-4; 7 positions agree with TRBD1. CDR3 length: 15 amino acids. The germline V gene encodes CDR1 MDHEN and CDR2 SYDVKM. The J segment lost 2 bases and the V segment lost 8 bases, leaving 8 bases of the junction unmatched. The CDR3 DNA follows: TGTGCCAGCCATCCCACAGGGGATACTAATGAAAAACTGTTTTTT. Its protein is CASHPTGDTNEKLFF.

This clone was counted only a few times. The chain couples TRBV7-8 to TRBJ2-1; 7 nucleotides match TRBD2. Germline assignment: CDR1 SGHVS and CDR2 FQNEAQ. V trimming: 0 bases; J trimming: 7 bases; junction bases outside the gene matches: 6. The length of the CDR3 is 15 residues. The DNA for the CDR3 is TGTGCCAGCAGCTTAGCGGCGGGAGTTTTGAATGAGCAGTTCTTC. This gives the protein CASSLAAGVLNEQFF.

CDR3 DNA sequence: TGCGCCAGCAGCTTGCAGGGTTACGATAATTCACCCCTCCACTTT. Protein product: CASSLQGYDNSPLHF. J is TRBJ1-6 and V is TRBV5-1; possible D gene TRBD1, 5 bases. Trimming left V 1 base short and J 5 bases short, with 10 bases between. The germline V gene encodes CDR1 SGHRS and CDR2 YFSETQ. The CDR3 is made up of 15 amino acids.

The V and J genes are TRBV12-2 and TRBJ2-3; the D call TRBD2 from the table was never checked on the DNA. TRBV12-2 is shown as a pseudogene. The CDR3 is made up of 19 amino acids. The CDR3 spells CASRTRPGTSGSGTDTQYF. The CDR3 DNA follows: TGTGCAAGTCGCACCCGCCCCGGGACTAGCGGGAGTGGCACAGATACGCAGTATTTT.

The V call is TRBV18, the J call TRBJ1-3; D unresolved. There are 15 residues in the CDR3. V gave up 6 bases and J gave up 0 bases, with 12 bases separating them. The germline V gene has CDR1 KGHSH and CDR2 LQKENI. The CDR3 sequence is CASSHDMSSGNTIYF. The CDR3 DNA reads TGTGCCAGCTCGCACGACATGAGCTCTGGAAACACCATATATTTT. Using reference TRBV18 and TRBJ1-3 for the parts outside the CDR3, the full variable domain is NAGVMQNPRHLVRRRGQEARLRCSPMKGHSHVYWYRQLPEEGLKFMVYLQKENIIDESGMPKERFSAEFPKEGPSILRIQQVVRGDSAAYFCASSHDMSSGNTIYFGEGSWLTVV.

The chain links TRBV20-1 to TRBJ1-2; 8 bases are a match to TRBD1. The V gene's germline CDR1 is DFQATT and CDR2 SNEGSKA (reference sequence). The CDR3 spans 16 residues. Trimming cost V 3 bases and J 5 bases; bases outside gene matches: 14. The CDR3 nucleotides are TGCAGTGCTAGTTCACAGTCCCAGGGGGCGGGGTATGGCTACACCTTC. Its protein is CSASSQSQGAGYGYTF.

This clone was picked up many times. V usage is TRBV7-2 and J usage is TRBJ2-2; TRBD1 agrees at 7 bases. Germline lookup yields CDR1 SGHTA and CDR2 FQGNSA. J was trimmed by 8 bases and V by 3 bases; bases with no gene match: 3. This CDR3 is built from 13 residues. DNA of the CDR3: TGTGCCAGCAGCTTTACAGGGGCAGGGGAGCTGTTTTTT. Its protein product is CASSFTGAGELFF.

The rearrangement links TRBV11-3 to TRBJ2-5; perhaps TRBD2 as D (5 bases). The CDR3 contains 15 residues. V was cut by 1 base and J by 5 bases, with 14 bases left in between. Looked up from germline, CDR1 is SGHNT and CDR2 is YENEEA. CDR3 coding DNA: TGTGCCAGCAGCTTAGGCCGGGCCGGCGGGGAGACCCAGTACTTC. Its protein is CASSLGRAGGETQYF.

CDR3 amino acids: CAWSVQRGGTQYF. In DNA form, the CDR3 reads TGTGCCTGGAGTGTACAACGGGGGGGGACCCAGTACTTC. The V gene is TRBV30, the J gene TRBJ2-5; TRBD2 aligns across 8 bases. V lost 0 bases, J lost 7 bases, and 4 bases stayed unmatched. The CDR3 runs to 13 residues. Germline V gene sequence: CDR1 GTSNPN, CDR2 SVGIG (reference sequence). Based on the CDR3 plus reference TRBV30 and TRBJ2-5, the full variable domain is SQTIHQWPATLVQPVGSPLSLECTVEGTSNPNLYWYRQAAGRGLQLLFYSVGIGQISSEVPQNLSASRPQDRQFILSSKKLLLSDSGFYLCAWSVQRGGTQYFGPGTRLLVL.

The rearrangement uses TRBV6-5 and TRBJ2-3, with D unresolved. Germline V gives CDR1 MNHEY, CDR2 SVGAGI. This CDR3 is built from 11 residues. Trimming took off 10 bases at V and 0 bases at J, with 5 bases between the two ends. The CDR3 DNA reads TGTGCCACTTCTAGCACAGATACGCAGTATTTT. Residues: CATSSTDTQYF.

The chain employs TRBV6-2 or TRBV6-3 and TRBJ1-5; 7 bases fit TRBD1. CDR1 is MNHEY and CDR2 is SVGEGT in the germline V gene. Trimming at V came to 2 bases and at J to 4 bases, leaving 11 bases not matched to a gene. The CDR3 covers 17 residues. The DNA for the CDR3 is TGTGCCAGCAGTTACGAAGGGGGCGGCCTAAGAAATCAGCCCCAGCATTTT. Encoded protein: CASSYEGGGLRNQPQHF.

As DNA, the CDR3 is TGTGCCAGCAGCCCGAGACCGGCCTCTACTATGAACACTGAAGCTTTCTTT. It encodes CASSPRPASTMNTEAFF. The J gene is TRBJ1-1, the V gene TRBV2, with D unclear. Germline V gives CDR1 SNHLY, CDR2 FYNNEI. This CDR3 is 17 amino acids long. The germline V and J ends were trimmed by 6 bases and 0 bases, with 20 bases remaining between them.

The chain carries TRBV19 and TRBJ2-3; D is unclear. Trimming left V 1 base short and J 0 bases short, with 11 bases between. Germline V gene data show CDR1 as LNHDA and CDR2 as SQIVND (reference sequence). The CDR3 runs 16 residues. DNA for the CDR3: TGTGCCAGTAGTATAGGCACAGATCTTAGCACAGATACGCAGTATTTT. The encoded protein is CASSIGTDLSTDTQYF.

The chain links TRBV7-2 to TRBJ1-2, with D tentatively TRBD1 (6 bases). CDR1 and CDR2 (germline): SGHTA, FQGNSA. Trimming took off 6 bases at V and 5 bases at J, with 19 bases between the two ends. This CDR3 region has 15 residues. CDR3 DNA sequence: TGTGCCAGCAGTTACCTGGGGGCAGGGGAGTATGGCTACACCTTC. Protein: CASSYLGAGEYGYTF.

This chain's CDR3 is CASSNTGTGVPGLHF. The CDR3 region has the DNA TGTGCCAGCAGCAACACCGGGACAGGGGTTCCCGGCCTCCACTTT. The V call is TRBV7-3, the J call TRBJ1-6, with 10 bases lining up with TRBD1. The CDR3 is 15 residues long. Unmatched junction bases numbered 13, after V lost 5 bases and J lost 15 bases. The V gene's germline CDR1 is SGHTA and CDR2 FQGTGA.

This chain joins TRBV27 and TRBJ1-2; D uncertain. The CDR3 is 15 amino acids. V dropped 5 bases and J dropped 0 bases, with 13 bases sitting between them. The germline CDR1 and CDR2 sequences are MNHEY and SMNVEV (reference sequence). CDR3 in DNA: TGTGCCAGCAGTGCGAACCCGGTAGCTAACTATGGCTACACCTTC. Protein: CASSANPVANYGYTF.

V usage is TRBV4-2 and J usage is TRBJ1-2, with TRBD1 as a possible D gene (6 bases). The germline CDR1 and CDR2 sequences are LGHNA and YNFKEQ. The CDR3 extends over 12 amino acids. Trimming took off 3 bases at V and 7 bases at J, with 9 bases between the two ends. The CDR3 loop is CASSQAGVGYTF. DNA of the CDR3: TGTGCCAGCAGCCAGGCAGGGGTTGGCTACACCTTC.

V gene TRBV7-2 combines with J gene TRBJ1-5; D is ambiguous. Germline assignment: CDR1 SGHTA and CDR2 FQGNSA. The CDR3 has 14 amino acids. Trimming shortened V by 2 bases and J by 5 bases, and 10 bases separated the two germline ends. CDR3 bases: TGTGCCAGCAGCTTAACCAGTAAAGATCAGCCCCAGCATTTT. This gives the protein CASSLTSKDQPQHF.

J is TRBJ1-6 and V is TRBV7-9; maybe TRBD1 (5 bases). Looked up from germline, CDR1 is SEHNR and CDR2 is FQNEAQ (reference sequence). Deletions cut 2 bases from V and 4 bases from J, with 15 bases between. The CDR3 runs 17 residues. CDR3 sequence (DNA): TGTGCCAGCAGCTTAAGCTGGGAGGGACGGTATAATTCACCCCTCCACTTT. This gives the protein CASSLSWEGRYNSPLHF.

This clone was seen a handful of times. The chain recombines TRBV27 with TRBJ2-1, with a tentative D call TRBD2 (5 bases). With 8 bases removed from V and 6 bases from J, the gap between germline ends came to 23 bases. The CDR3 is 16 residues long. Germline values: CDR1 MNHEY, CDR2 SMNVEV (reference sequence). CDR3 sequence: CASEALGARAGNEQFF. CDR3 DNA: TGTGCCAGCGAGGCCCTGGGTGCGAGGGCAGGCAATGAGCAGTTCTTC.

The J gene is TRBJ1-6, the V gene TRBV19; 9 bases are a match to TRBD1. The CDR3 is 16 residues long. Germline lookup yields CDR1 LNHDA and CDR2 SQIVND (reference sequence). J gave up 7 bases and V 2 bases, and 6 bases lay outside the gene matches. CDR3 in amino acids: CASSIPSGQGNSPLHF. For the CDR3, the DNA is TGTGCCAGTAGTATACCCTCGGGACAGGGAAATTCACCCCTCCACTTT.

V gene TRBV5-1 combines with J gene TRBJ2-5; D may be TRBD1 (5 bases). The ends were cut back, 2 bases at V and 3 bases at J, with 8 bases in the middle. Germline loops: CDR1 SGHRS, CDR2 YFSETQ. This CDR3 spans 13 amino acids. The CDR3 coding sequence is TGCGCCAGCAGCTTCCAAGGGGAAGAGACCCAGTACTTC. Its protein product is CASSFQGEETQYF.